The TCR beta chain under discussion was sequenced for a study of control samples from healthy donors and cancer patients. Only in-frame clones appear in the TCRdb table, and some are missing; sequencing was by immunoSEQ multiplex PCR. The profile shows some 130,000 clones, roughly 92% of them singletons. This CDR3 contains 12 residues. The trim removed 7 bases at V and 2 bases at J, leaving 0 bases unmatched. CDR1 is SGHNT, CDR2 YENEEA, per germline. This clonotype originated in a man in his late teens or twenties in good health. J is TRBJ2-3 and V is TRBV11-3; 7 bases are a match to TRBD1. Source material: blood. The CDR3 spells CASKGATDTQYF. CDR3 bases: TGTGCCAGCAAGGGGGCCACAGATACGCAGTATTTT.